These 22 T cell receptor beta chains share one sample of origin, sequenced in a study of blood T cell repertoires in COVID-19. Method: immunoSEQ multiplex PCR; TCRdb's copy keeps in-frame clones and lacks some. Found here are 250,000 or so clones, more than 80% of them singletons; the top ten hold around 2.9%. The sample was peripheral blood. The origin of the receptors is a woman between 25 and 40 years old with active or convalescent COVID-19.

CDR3 DNA sequence: TGCGCCAGCAGCTTAAAGTGGTTAGTTAACACTGAAGCTTTCTTT. Encoded protein: CASSLKWLVNTEAFF. The rearrangement joins TRBV4-1 to TRBJ1-1, with unresolved D. The germline V gene has CDR1 MGHRA and CDR2 YSYEKL. The length of the CDR3 is 15 residues. The V and J ends lost 5 bases and 2 bases respectively, with 15 bases between them.

The chain employs TRBV27 and TRBJ2-3; D ambiguous. The CDR3 extends over 16 amino acids. Trimming pared 6 bases from V and 0 bases from J, leaving 16 bases between. CDR1 is MNHEY, CDR2 SMNVEV, per germline (reference sequence). CDR3 region: CASRFGGPGSTDTQYF. As DNA, the CDR3 is TGTGCCAGCAGATTCGGCGGTCCCGGAAGCACAGATACGCAGTATTTT.

The V gene is TRBV7-9, the J gene TRBJ1-1; tentative D call: TRBD1 (6 bases). Germline V gene sequence: CDR1 SEHNR, CDR2 FQNEAQ (reference sequence). V lost 6 bases to trimming and J lost 5 bases, with 31 bases between them. This CDR3 contains 19 residues. CDR3 sequence reads: CASRPSLGAQGESRTEAFF. The CDR3 coding sequence is TGTGCCAGCAGACCTTCCCTGGGCGCACAGGGTGAAAGTAGGACTGAAGCTTTCTTT.

This chain connects TRBV7-8 to TRBJ2-3, with TRBD2 matching over 7 bases. The V segment lost 5 bases and the J segment 0 bases; nucleotides outside the gene matches: 8. Germline V CDR1 and CDR2: SGHVS, FQNEAQ. This CDR3 is built from 16 residues. The CDR3: CASSRVSGHSTDTQYF. The CDR3 DNA reads as TGTGCCAGCAGCCGAGTTAGCGGGCATAGCACAGATACGCAGTATTTT.

The V call is TRBV7-9, the J call TRBJ2-5; perhaps TRBD2 as D (6 bases). CDR1 is SEHNR and CDR2 is FQNEAQ in the germline V gene (reference sequence). Between the trimmed V and J ends, which lost 5 bases and 2 bases, there was a span of 15 bases. The CDR3 totals 15 residues. In DNA form, the CDR3 reads TGTGCCAGCAGCCGTAGGGAGGCACTGCAAGAGACCCAGTACTTC. Translated, it gives CASSRREALQETQYF.

This clone was seen more than once but under ten times. The chain couples TRBV19 to TRBJ1-5; tentative D call: TRBD1 (6 bases). The CDR3 runs 15 residues. V was clipped by 5 bases and J by 4 bases, with 15 bases between them. CDR1 and CDR2 from the germline V gene are LNHDA and SQIVND (reference sequence). CDR3 in amino acids: CASSPWGQGNQPQHF. CDR3 coding DNA: TGTGCCAGTAGTCCGTGGGGGCAGGGGAATCAGCCCCAGCATTTT.

The chain combines TRBV28 with TRBJ1-5; D unresolved. Trimming removed 3 bases at V and 0 bases at J, with 15 bases between. In germline, CDR1 is MDHEN, CDR2 SYDVKM. The CDR3 runs 17 residues. CDR3 region: CASSFPPGGNSNQPQHF. The CDR3 DNA is TGTGCCAGCAGTTTCCCCCCCGGCGGGAATAGCAATCAGCCCCAGCATTTT. Drawing the rest from reference TRBV28 and TRBJ1-5, the complete variable domain is DVKVTQSSRYLVKRTGEKVFLECVQDMDHENMFWYRQDPGLGLRLIYFSYDVKMKEKGDIPEGYSVSREKKERFSLILESASTNQTSMYLCASSFPPGGNSNQPQHFGDGTRLSIL.

This clone appeared a few times. The V gene is TRBV6-5, the J gene TRBJ1-6, with 8 nucleotides matching TRBD1. The J segment lost 7 bases and the V segment lost 5 bases, leaving 4 bases of the junction unmatched. The CDR3 loop spans 14 amino acids. The germline V gene encodes CDR1 MNHEY and CDR2 SVGAGI. CDR3 coding DNA: TGTGCCAGCAGTACGACAGGGGAAAATTCACCCCTCCACTTT. Protein: CASSTTGENSPLHF.

This clone was observed once. This chain joins TRBV18 and TRBJ2-3; 8 bases align to TRBD1. V shed 6 bases, J shed 0 bases, and the junction held 5 bases outside the gene matches. Germline V gives CDR1 KGHSH, CDR2 LQKENI. This CDR3 has 15 amino acids. CDR3 in amino acids: CASSPDRGSTDTQYF. CDR3 in DNA: TGTGCCAGCTCCCCCGACAGGGGTAGCACAGATACGCAGTATTTT.

The chain uses TRBV20-1 and TRBJ1-3; D is unclear. Germline V lookup: CDR1 DFQATT, CDR2 SNEGSKA (reference sequence). Trimming removed 3 bases at V and 4 bases at J, with 10 bases between. CDR3 length: 13 amino acids. Written as DNA, the CDR3 is TGCAGTGCTAGTCGGGAAGCGGGAAACACCATATATTTT. Amino acid sequence: CSASREAGNTIYF.

The chain has TRBV2 and TRBJ1-5; D may be TRBD1 (5 bases). Trimming cost V 7 bases and J 4 bases, with 11 bases left between them. There are 13 residues in the CDR3. Germline V gene data show CDR1 as SNHLY and CDR2 as FYNNEI. The CDR3 spells CASIGGTNQPQHF. The CDR3 nucleotides read TGTGCCAGCATCGGGGGGACTAATCAGCCCCAGCATTTT.

This chain joins TRBV7-3 and TRBJ2-1; possibly TRBD1 for D (5 bases). Germline V gene data show CDR1 as SGHTA and CDR2 as FQGTGA. There are 13 residues in the CDR3. V lost 0 bases and J lost 10, with 10 bases in between. This CDR3 reads CASSLTGQTEQFF. DNA for the CDR3: TGTGCCAGCAGCTTAACGGGGCAGACCGAGCAGTTCTTC.

This chain links TRBV27 with TRBJ2-2; TRBD1 matches 11 bases. This CDR3 spans 17 amino acids. V gave up 7 bases and J gave up 4 bases; unmatched junction bases: 11. Germline V gene sequence: CDR1 MNHEY, CDR2 SMNVEV (reference sequence). This chain's CDR3 is CASTRWGTGGITGELFF. The CDR3 DNA reads as TGTGCCAGCACGCGATGGGGGACAGGGGGAATCACCGGGGAGCTGTTTTTT.

The J gene is TRBJ2-6, the V gene TRBV18; D unclear. CDR1 and CDR2 from the germline V gene are KGHSH and LQKENI. Trimming cost V 5 bases and J 0 bases, with 8 bases left between them. The CDR3 runs 15 residues. CDR3 sequence reads: CASSFIVSGANVLTF. The CDR3 DNA follows: TGTGCCAGCTCATTTATCGTCTCTGGGGCCAACGTCCTGACTTTC. Combining the CDR3 with reference TRBV18 and TRBJ2-6 gives the whole variable domain NAGVMQNPRHLVRRRGQEARLRCSPMKGHSHVYWYRQLPEEGLKFMVYLQKENIIDESGMPKERFSAEFPKEGPSILRIQQVVRGDSAAYFCASSFIVSGANVLTFGAGSRLTVL.

The rearrangement joins TRBV19 to TRBJ1-1; 8 bases agree with TRBD1. Germline-derived CDR1 and CDR2 are LNHDA and SQIVND (reference sequence). The junction had 7 bases not matched to a gene; V was cut back by 10 bases and J by 0 bases. The CDR3 is made up of 14 amino acids. The DNA for the CDR3 is TGTGCCACCTCCAGGGGGCGTATGAACACTGAAGCTTTCTTT. Protein sequence: CATSRGRMNTEAFF.

CDR3 in amino acids: CASSPPGTGLREQYF. CDR3 in DNA: TGTGCCAGCAGTCCCCCCGGGACAGGTCTTCGCGAGCAGTACTTC. This chain connects TRBV6-2 or TRBV6-3 to TRBJ2-7, with 8 positions matching TRBD1. This CDR3 contains 15 residues. Looked up from germline, CDR1 is MNHEY and CDR2 is SVGEGT. V lost 5 bases and J lost 6; bases outside the gene matches: 12.

This chain uses TRBV7-3 with TRBJ2-3; 8 positions match TRBD2. The CDR3 length is 13 residues. Trimming removed 4 bases from V and 4 bases from J; junction bases left unmatched: 1. Germline CDR1 is SGHTA and CDR2 is FQGTGA. The CDR3 DNA sequence: TGTGCCAGCAGCTGGACTAGCCCAGATACGCAGTATTTT. Its translation: CASSWTSPDTQYF.

This chain uses TRBV9 with TRBJ2-7, with D possibly TRBD2 on 5 matching bases. The CDR3 contains 15 residues. Germline V lookup: CDR1 SGDLS, CDR2 YYNGEE. Trimming cost V 1 base and J 2 bases, with 13 bases left between them. In nucleotides, the CDR3 is TGTGCCAGCAGCGTACTAGCAGAGGCCCCCTACGAGCAGTACTTC. It codes for CASSVLAEAPYEQYF.

The CDR3 DNA is TGTGCCTGGAGTCCCCCCGTCATAGCGGGGGGGCGGGATACGCAGTATTTT. Translation gives CAWSPPVIAGGRDTQYF. This chain uses TRBV30 with TRBJ2-3; 11 bases are shared with TRBD2. The CDR3 is 17 residues long. Germline lookup yields CDR1 GTSNPN and CDR2 SVGIG (reference sequence). The ends lost 2 bases at V and 6 bases at J; junction bases unmatched: 13. Full variable domain (missing parts from reference TRBV30 and TRBJ2-3): SQTIHQWPATLVQPVGSPLSLECTVEGTSNPNLYWYRQAAGRGLQLLFYSVGIGQISSEVPQNLSASRPQDRQFILSSKKLLLSDSGFYLCAWSPPVIAGGRDTQYFGPGTRLTVL.

This clone showed up just once. The rearrangement joins TRBV7-9 to TRBJ2-2; the D is unclear. V lost 1 base and J 1 base, leaving 10 bases between the germline ends. The CDR3 length is 16 residues. Germline V gives CDR1 SEHNR, CDR2 FQNEAQ (reference sequence). The CDR3 protein is CASSLVQEWNTGELFF. In nucleotides, the CDR3 is TGTGCCAGCAGCTTAGTCCAGGAATGGAACACCGGGGAGCTGTTTTTT.

This clone showed up just a few times. The rearrangement links TRBV6-2 or TRBV6-3 to TRBJ2-6; tentatively, D is TRBD2 (6 bases). The V gene lost 2 bases and the J gene lost 2 bases, with 7 bases spanning the gap. The CDR3 extends over 15 amino acids. The germline V gene encodes CDR1 MNHEY and CDR2 SVGEGT. DNA of the CDR3: TGTGCCAGCAGTTACGGAGGGGCTGGGGCCAACGTCCTGACTTTC. Protein: CASSYGGAGANVLTF.

This clone was seen only a few times. The sample has other DNA sequences that encode this CDR3 too. V and J are TRBV7-9 and TRBJ1-1; D may be TRBD1 (5 bases). V shed 2 bases and J shed 1 base, with 8 bases lying between them. The CDR3 has 14 amino acids. The germline V gene encodes CDR1 SEHNR and CDR2 FQNEAQ (reference sequence). The CDR3 DNA sequence: TGTGCCAGCAGCTTACCGGGGGGGAACACTGAAGCTTTCTTT. Amino acid sequence: CASSLPGGNTEAFF.